Described below is a single TCR beta chain sequence and its context. Its antigen is currently unknown. This sample is drawn from a study of shared clonotypes between healthy human individuals. The protocol was immunoSEQ multiplex PCR, while the TCRdb copy is restricted to in-frame clones and leaves out a portion. Of 2,500,000 or so clones in the sample, roughly 93% were seen once. General observations from the study: Several donors had approximately 4.6% of their naive CD4 clonotypes in common.

The TCR sequence derives from a man aged 18 to 29 in good health. Some clones in this sample may be carry-over from other donors' samples. The sequenced sample consisted of naive CD4+ T cells from PBMCs. Sample subset: CD45RA+ positively selected.

DNA of the CDR3: TGTGCCAGCAGCCGACTAGCGGGCCTCTCCTACGAGCAGTACTTC. This encodes CASSRLAGLSYEQYF. The chain recombines TRBV7-2 with TRBJ2-7; 10 nucleotides align to TRBD2. With V trimmed by 5 bases and J by 0 bases, 4 bases remained unmatched. Per the germline V gene, CDR1 is SGHTA and CDR2 is FQGNSA. The CDR3 contains 15 residues.